This TCR beta chain was observed in a study of shared clonotypes between healthy human individuals. For the study at large: CD4 naive and CD4 memory each took three plates per donor, while CD8 naive took two and CD8 memory one. The study's findings and limits: Estimated richness was generally greater in naive than memory subsets.

Here immunoSEQ multiplex PCR was the method, and the copy in TCRdb shows in-frame clones only, minus some. The table has about 1.5 million clones, 95% to 99% seen once. Of note for this clone: Its antigen is unidentified.

A split of CD4+ cells into CD45RA+ naive and CD45RA-negative memory subsets was performed. Germline-derived CDR1 and CDR2 are SEHNR and FQNEAQ (reference sequence). The ends lost 2 bases at V and 0 bases at J; junction bases unmatched: 9. This CDR3 is 17 amino acids long. This chain connects TRBV7-9 to TRBJ1-2; 7 bases align to TRBD1. This sequence was found in a man aged 25 to 45 in good health. Sequenced input: naive CD4+ T cells sorted from blood. Noted subset: CD45RA+ positively selected. CDR3 DNA: TGTGCCAGCAGCTTACCGGGACAGCTCGACTCTAACTATGGCTACACCTTC. This sequence encodes CASSLPGQLDSNYGYTF.